This entry features one T cell receptor beta chain sequence. Antigen specificity is unknown. This sample was included in a study of blood T cell dynamics during melanoma immunotherapy. On the study more broadly: Standard first-line treatment here was pembrolizumab or nivolumab plus ipilimumab in metastatic melanoma.

The data were produced by immunoSEQ multiplex PCR, yet TCRdb's version contains in-frame clones alone and is incomplete. The sample records some 15,000 clones, roughly 93% being singletons. Whole-study findings and limits: Immune-effector CD8+ cells best matched cell-free DNA CDR3 sequences and were most clonal.

The CDR3 contains 13 residues. Germline V CDR1 and CDR2: SEHNR, FQNEAQ (reference sequence). Trimming left V 1 base short and J 10 bases short, with 13 bases between. Time point of the sample: week 3, after first cycle of checkpoint inhibitor. The chain uses TRBV7-9 and TRBJ1-1, with D hard to call. Sample: effector memory CD8+ T cells from blood, taken from a patient treated with checkpoint blockade. The sequence derives from a human donor with melanoma. CDR3 sequence reads: CASSLGPDPRAFF. The CDR3 DNA is TGTGCCAGCAGCTTAGGTCCAGACCCTCGAGCTTTCTTT. The variable domain in full, with the rest retrieved from reference TRBV7-9 and TRBJ1-1, is DTGVSQNPRHKITKRGQNVTFRCDPISEHNRLYWYRQTLGQGPEFLTYFQNEAQLEKSRLLSDRFSAERPKGSFSTLEIQRTEQGDSAMYLCASSLGPDPRAFFGQGTRLTVV.